This T cell receptor beta chain is from a study of blood T cell repertoires in COVID-19. Study-wide background: Italy, Spain and the United States were the sources of the convalescent and acute COVID-19 samples. T cells, B-cell-depleted T cells, or PBMCs provided the cDNA or gDNA that served as material.

In the study's own analysis: Scientists estimated how many nucleated cells there were by amplifying reference gene primers. TCRdb's copy holds only in-frame clones and misses some; the assay was immunoSEQ multiplex PCR. V and J calls plus clone size are reproduced from that table; the DNA served to infer D and trimming. Of 150,000 to 190,000 clones listed, about 85% are singletons. CDR3 size: 17 residues. Germline-derived CDR1 and CDR2 are SGHRS and YFSETQ. Trimming took 4 bases from V and 0 from J; bases not matched to a gene: 4. The sequence came from a woman between 65 and 79 years old with acute or convalescent COVID-19. Sequenced: peripheral blood. V usage is TRBV5-1 and J usage is TRBJ2-1, with 13 bases aligning to TRBD2. The CDR3 protein is CASSRTSGGYSYNEQFF. Written as DNA, the CDR3 is TGCGCCAGCAGCAGGACTAGCGGGGGCTACTCCTACAATGAGCAGTTCTTC. The full variable domain, rest sourced from reference TRBV5-1 and TRBJ2-1, is KAGVTQTPRYLIKTRGQQVTLSCSPISGHRSVSWYQQTPGQGLQFLFEYFSETQRNKGNFPGRFSGRQFSNSRSEMNVSTLELGDSALYLCASSRTSGGYSYNEQFFGPGTRLTVL.